This TCR beta chain was recovered during a study of blood T cell repertoires in COVID-19. Study in general: The United States, Italy and Spain were the sources of the acute and convalescent COVID-19 samples.

Participant reports of clinical history set cohort assignment. This clone occurred many times. Sequencing used immunoSEQ multiplex PCR; TCRdb keeps in-frame clones, though not all of them. The repertoire has a few hundred thousand clones, more than 80% of them found once; the top ten carry around 9%. This clonotype was obtained from a man aged 35 to 55 who had recovered from COVID-19. The sample consisted of PBMCs or T cells enriched from blood (not recorded which).

Here the CDR3 DNA reads TGTGCCACCAGTGAGCGTTCTGGGGAGTACATCTCTGGCTACACCTTC. This gives the protein CATSERSGEYISGYTF. The rearrangement joins TRBV24-1 to TRBJ1-2; no firm D call. The germline V gene encodes CDR1 KGHDR and CDR2 SFDVKD. The CDR3 sequence is 16 residues long. V gave up 4 bases and J gave up 7 bases, with 21 bases separating them.